Below are 10 T cell receptor beta chains sequenced from a single sample in a study of molecular identifiers for immune sequencing clone quantification. Each CDR3 protein gets one entry after TCRdb re-called the PCR reads with MiXCR. The repertoire has 600,000 to 650,000 distinct CDR3 sequences, about 20% of them found once; the top ten carry roughly 0.85%. The sequenced sample consisted of naive CD8+ T cells from blood, with Jurkat cell RNA spiked in. The subset was: FACS-sorted CD8+CD4-CCR7+CD45RA+ naive T cells. These receptors were collected from a human donor in good health. Some libraries in this study had Jurkat cell RNA spiked in.

As for this clonotype: One end of the junction varies from germline; a read error may be responsible. The CDR3 bases are TGTGCCAGCAGCCAGAGAGGACAGGGCGCCTACAATGAGCGGTTCTTC. Its translation: CASSQRGQGAYNERFF. V usage is TRBV3-1 and J usage is TRBJ2-1; 8 bases map to TRBD1. The CDR3 covers 16 residues. The V gene's germline CDR1 is LGHDT and CDR2 YNNKEL (reference sequence).

Worth noting for this clonotype: One junction end disagrees with the germline gene, perhaps due to a read error. The chain employs TRBV6-6 and TRBJ2-5, with 8 bases identical to TRBD2. CDR3 length: 14 residues. The germline gives CDR1 MNHNY, CDR2 SVGAGI (reference sequence). CDR3: CASSLFGGGGTRYF. CDR3 nucleotides: TGTGCCAGCAGTCTCTTCGGGGGCGGGGGGACCCGGTACTTC.

This clonotype was seen at least ten times. J is TRBJ1-4 and V is TRBV4-1; D remains unclear. This CDR3 contains 16 residues. V was shortened by 2 bases and J by 7 bases, with 17 bases between the two germline ends. Germline V gene data show CDR1 as MGHRA and CDR2 as YSYEKL. The CDR3 DNA is TGCGCCAGCAGCCAAAATCCGGGAGTCAGTGGTGAAAAACTGTTTTTT. Protein: CASSQNPGVSGEKLFF.

This clonotype was seen many times. V usage is TRBV20-1 and J usage is TRBJ2-3; 9 positions match TRBD2. The CDR3 consists of 17 residues. The V segment lost 1 base and the J segment 2 bases; nucleotides outside the gene matches: 10. Germline V gene data show CDR1 as DFQATT and CDR2 as SNEGSKA (reference sequence). CDR3 region: CSARAHPPSGDTDTQYF. The CDR3 bases are TGCAGTGCTAGAGCCCACCCCCCTAGCGGGGACACAGATACGCAGTATTTT.

The table lists this clonotype with many counts. The J gene is TRBJ1-5, the V gene TRBV28; D not resolved. The CDR3 consists of 15 residues. V dropped 3 bases and J dropped 0 bases, with 9 bases sitting between them. CDR1 is MDHEN and CDR2 is SYDVKM in the germline V gene. CDR3 protein: CASSFQDYSNQPQHF. The DNA for the CDR3 is TGTGCCAGCAGTTTCCAGGACTATAGCAATCAGCCCCAGCATTTT.

V and J are TRBV20-1 and TRBJ1-6; D is possibly TRBD1 (6 bases). CDR3 length: 16 amino acids. Trimming pared 0 bases from V and 3 bases from J, leaving 12 bases between. Germline assignment: CDR1 DFQATT and CDR2 SNEGSKA (reference sequence). The CDR3: CSARDPLDSYNSPLHF. The CDR3 DNA sequence: TGCAGTGCTAGAGACCCCTTGGACAGCTATAATTCACCCCTCCACTTT.

The chain employs TRBV7-2 and TRBJ2-7; 7 bases fit TRBD1. Germline V gene lookup returns CDR1 SGHTA and CDR2 FQGNSA. Trimming took 4 bases from V and 2 from J; bases not matched to a gene: 5. The CDR3 contains 14 residues. CDR3 nucleotides: TGTGCCAGCAGCTCCGGACAGGCGGCCTACGAGCAGTACTTC. Translation gives CASSSGQAAYEQYF. The full variable domain, completed using reference TRBV7-2 and TRBJ2-7, is GAGVSQSPSNKVTEKGKDVELRCDPISGHTALYWYRQSLGQGLEFLIYFQGNSAPDKSGLPSDRFSAERTGGSVSTLTIQRTQQEDSAVYLCASSSGQAAYEQYFGPGTRLTVT.

This clonotype was counted at least ten times. The chain carries TRBV7-9 and TRBJ2-3, with 7 positions matching TRBD2. V was pared by 5 bases and J by 4 bases, with 12 bases of the junction left unmatched. Germline CDR1 SEHNR, CDR2 FQNEAQ (reference sequence). The CDR3 contains 16 residues. CDR3 nucleotides: TGTGCCAGCAGCCCTATCGAAGCGGGATTGTCAGATACGCAGTATTTT. Translated: CASSPIEAGLSDTQYF.

The chain joins TRBV19 to TRBJ1-1; 8 bases line up with TRBD1. The CDR3 is 16 residues long. V shed 7 bases and J 4 bases; nucleotides not matched to a gene: 14. The germline CDR1 and CDR2 sequences are LNHDA and SQIVND (reference sequence). CDR3 sequence: CASKVRDRYLGTEAFF. The CDR3 bases are TGTGCCAGTAAAGTCCGGGACAGGTATCTTGGCACTGAAGCTTTCTTT.

This clonotype appeared many times. This chain uses TRBV4-3 with TRBJ2-7, with unresolved D. Trimming left V 0 bases short and J 1 base short, with 13 bases between. Per the germline V gene, CDR1 is LGHNA and CDR2 is YSLEER. The CDR3 spans 16 residues. CDR3 DNA sequence: TGCGCCAGCAGCCAAGAAGCCAACTGGGTATCCTACGAGCAGTACTTC. Translation: CASSQEANWVSYEQYF.